This TCR beta chain comes out of a study of blood T cell repertoires in COVID-19. Across the whole study: PBMCs, B-cell-depleted T cells, or T cells were the source of the cDNA or gDNA that made up the material.

Patients of the Seattle cohort, enrolled during active infection, were followed longitudinally. Clones were sequenced by immunoSEQ multiplex PCR, and TCRdb holds only the in-frame ones, with some missing. The sample lists approximately 280,000 clones, around 90% occurring once. Material: peripheral blood. The sequence was collected from a woman in her twenties or thirties with COVID-19, enrolled during active disease.

The CDR3 DNA is TGTGCCTGGAACGGAGGGGGCAGCGAAAAACTGTTTTTT. It codes for CAWNGGGSEKLFF. The chain links TRBV30 to TRBJ1-4; 7 bases match TRBD1. CDR1 and CDR2 from the germline V gene are GTSNPN and SVGIG (reference sequence). CDR3 length equals 13 residues. Germline trimming cut 4 bases from V and 8 bases from J; bases unmatched to any gene: 7.